Given below is one T cell receptor beta chain in context. The sample belongs to a study of monozygotic twins with inflammatory bowel disease. Using the 5' RACE reads, TCRdb records one entry per CDR3 protein without DNA. This repertoire includes 80,000 or so distinct CDR3 sequences. The CDR3 is 15 amino acids. Germline CDR1 is DFQATT and CDR2 is SNEGSKA (reference sequence). This receptor was obtained from a human donor with ulcerative colitis or Crohn's disease, or a healthy co-twin of an affected twin (not recorded which). The chain joins TRBV20-1 to TRBJ2-7; the D gene TCRdb calls, TRBD1, cannot be checked with no DNA. What was sequenced was blood. This CDR3 reads CSATEPGQGLYEQYF.